The 15 T cell receptor beta chains in this list originate from one sample, sequenced in a study of blood T cell repertoires in COVID-19. Sequencing was performed with immunoSEQ multiplex PCR; in TCRdb, only in-frame clones are kept and a portion is missing. The sample records about 130,000 clones, about 70% being singletons. The sample consisted of peripheral blood. The receptors originated from a woman between 65 and 79 years old with acute or convalescent COVID-19.

This chain uses TRBV6-6 with TRBJ1-6; D gene uncertain. The CDR3 sequence is 15 residues long. Germline CDR1 and CDR2: MNHNY and SVGAGI (reference sequence). V was shortened by 5 bases and J by 9 bases, with 17 bases between the two germline ends. The CDR3 bases are TGTGCCAGCAGTCCTCGCGGAGGATCAAGTTCACCCCTCCACTTT. This sequence encodes CASSPRGGSSSPLHF.

This clone was counted between two and nine times. The chain employs TRBV11-2 and TRBJ2-3; a weak D match, TRBD2 (6 bases). Germline V gives CDR1 SGHAT, CDR2 FQNNGV. The V end lost 0 bases, the J end lost 9 bases, and 13 bases lay between the germline ends. The CDR3 covers 14 residues. This CDR3 reads CASSLDRLVITQYF. The CDR3 nucleotides are TGTGCCAGCAGCTTAGATCGACTAGTCATAACGCAGTATTTT.

The chain joins TRBV30 to TRBJ2-5; perhaps TRBD2 as D (5 bases). The CDR3 is 13 amino acids. V shed 3 bases and J shed 1 base, with 9 bases lying between them. CDR1 is GTSNPN and CDR2 is SVGIG in the germline V gene (reference sequence). As DNA, the CDR3 is TGTGCCTGGAGATCGGACTTCCAAGAGACCCAGTACTTC. Protein product: CAWRSDFQETQYF.

The DNA of the CDR3 is TGTGCCAGCAGCCCGACAGGGAACACCGGGGAGCTGTTTTTT. This gives the protein CASSPTGNTGELFF. The chain joins TRBV2 to TRBJ2-2; maybe TRBD1 (6 bases). The CDR3 has 14 amino acids. Germline CDR1 is SNHLY and CDR2 is FYNNEI. The ends were cut back, 6 bases at V and 1 base at J, with 9 bases in the middle.

The chain couples TRBV19 to TRBJ2-2; 7 bases map to TRBD2. V trimming: 5 bases; J trimming: 1 base; junction bases outside the gene matches: 7. Germline CDR1 is LNHDA and CDR2 is SQIVND (reference sequence). The CDR3 is 16 residues long. Here the CDR3 reads CASSLRGRENTGELFF. Written as DNA, the CDR3 is TGTGCCAGTAGTCTACGAGGGAGGGAGAACACCGGGGAGCTGTTTTTT.

Comment on this clone: The same CDR3 can be traced to other DNA sequences in this sample. J is TRBJ2-2 and V is TRBV11-2; TRBD2 matches 13 bases. Per germline, CDR1 SGHAT and CDR2 FQNNGV. This CDR3 contains 17 residues. After removal of 5 bases from V and 1 base from J, the junction contained 4 bases not matched to a gene. CDR3 sequence reads: CASSRTSGGRNTGELFF. The CDR3 DNA sequence: TGTGCCAGCAGCAGGACTAGCGGGGGCAGGAACACCGGGGAGCTGTTTTTT. Supplemented by reference TRBV11-2 and TRBJ2-2, the full variable domain reads EAGVAQSPRYKIIEKRQSVAFWCNPISGHATLYWYQQILGQGPKLLIQFQNNGVVDDSQLPKDRFSAERLKGVDSTLKIQPAKLEDSAVYLCASSRTSGGRNTGELFFGEGSRLTVL.

The CDR3 loop reads CASSLTGSSGANVLTF. The DNA for the CDR3 is TGTGCCAGCAGCTTGACAGGGAGCTCTGGGGCCAACGTCCTGACTTTC. The chain couples TRBV5-8 to TRBJ2-6; D is perhaps TRBD1 (6 bases). CDR1 and CDR2 from the germline V gene are SGHTS and YDEGEE. The CDR3 sequence is 16 residues long. V lost 1 base, J lost 0 bases, and 8 bases lay in between.

The rearrangement links TRBV28 to TRBJ2-2; no firm D call. The V and J ends lost 5 bases and 5 bases respectively, with 15 bases between them. The CDR3 contains 15 residues. The germline gives CDR1 MDHEN, CDR2 SYDVKM. The CDR3 loop reads CASSPTPVRTGELFF. The CDR3 coding sequence is TGTGCCAGCAGTCCCACTCCGGTCCGGACCGGGGAGCTGTTTTTT.

A single count supports this clone. Other DNA sequences from this sample encode an identical CDR3 as well. The chain employs TRBV5-1 and TRBJ2-1, with a tentative D call TRBD2 (6 bases). V was pared by 4 bases and J by 0 bases, with 11 bases between. The V gene's germline CDR1 is SGHRS and CDR2 YFSETQ. This CDR3 has 15 amino acids. The CDR3 region has the DNA TGCGCCAGCAGCCTCGGAGGGAGCTCCTACAATGAGCAGTTCTTC. Translation: CASSLGGSSYNEQFF. Full variable domain (remainder filled in from reference TRBV5-1 and TRBJ2-1): KAGVTQTPRYLIKTRGQQVTLSCSPISGHRSVSWYQQTPGQGLQFLFEYFSETQRNKGNFPGRFSGRQFSNSRSEMNVSTLELGDSALYLCASSLGGSSYNEQFFGPGTRLTVL.

In nucleotides, the CDR3 is TGTGCCAGCACCACTCTCGGGGGCACAGATACGCAGTATTTT. Protein product: CASTTLGGTDTQYF. The chain recombines TRBV27 with TRBJ2-3; the D gene is possibly TRBD2 (5 bases). The CDR3 contains 14 residues. CDR1 is MNHEY and CDR2 is SMNVEV in the germline V gene (reference sequence). The V and J ends lost 7 bases and 1 base respectively, with 12 bases between them.

The chain combines TRBV7-2 with TRBJ1-4; 9 nucleotides agree with TRBD1. The length of the CDR3 is 15 residues. In germline, CDR1 is SGHTA, CDR2 FQGNSA. V dropped 0 bases and J dropped 5; count of bases not matched to a gene: 1. The CDR3 nucleotides are TGTGCCAGCAGCTTAGCGGGACAGGGAAATGAAAAACTGTTTTTT. Residues: CASSLAGQGNEKLFF.

The chain joins TRBV27 to TRBJ1-5, with no clear D. This CDR3 has 15 residues. V lost 1 base and J 3 bases, leaving 10 bases between the germline ends. The germline V gene has CDR1 MNHEY and CDR2 SMNVEV (reference sequence). The DNA of the CDR3 is TGTGCCAGCAGTTTATGGCCACAGAACAATCAGCCCCAGCATTTT. Residues: CASSLWPQNNQPQHF.

A word on this clone: One end of the junction fails to match germline, which may point to a read error. This rearrangement joins TRBV7-2 to TRBJ2-5; the D gene is possibly TRBD1 (5 bases). Germline CDR1 reads SGHTA; CDR2 reads FQGNSA. The CDR3 runs to 17 residues. The CDR3 DNA follows: TGTGCCAGCAGCTTAATAGGTTCAGGGCCGGGCCAAGGGACCCAGTACTTC. Amino acids: CASSLIGSGPGQGTQYF.

This clone was seen a few times. The V gene is TRBV7-6, the J gene TRBJ2-1; 12 positions agree with TRBD2. The J segment lost 7 bases and the V segment lost 5 bases, leaving 6 bases of the junction unmatched. Germline V gene sequence: CDR1 SGHVS, CDR2 FNYEAQ. CDR3 length equals 15 residues. CDR3 residues: CASSGGGLAGNEQFF. CDR3 nucleotide sequence: TGTGCCAGCAGCGGGGGAGGACTAGCGGGAAATGAGCAGTTCTTC. Full variable domain (remainder filled in from reference TRBV7-6 and TRBJ2-1): GAGVSQSPRYKVTKRGQDVALRCDPISGHVSLYWYRQALGQGPEFLTYFNYEAQQDKSGLPNDRFSAERPEGSISTLTIQRTEQRDSAMYRCASSGGGLAGNEQFFGPGTRLTVL.

The chain joins TRBV2 to TRBJ1-6; D is ambiguous. The CDR3 has 13 residues. Germline CDR1 and CDR2: SNHLY and FYNNEI. Trimming removed 7 bases from V and 4 bases from J, with 8 bases in between. The CDR3 coding sequence is TGTGCCAGCAATCGACAATATAATTCACCCCTCCACTTT. This sequence encodes CASNRQYNSPLHF.